The clone carrying this TCR beta chain occurred once. Its specificity is unknown. V shed 1 base and J shed 4 bases, with 7 bases lying between them. The CDR3 runs 13 residues. Germline values: CDR1 SGHVS, CDR2 FQNEAQ. The source of the sample is a study of long-term antiretroviral therapy in people with HIV. General study results and limits: Transplant-donor-level diversity was not reached after ART, though diversity increased. Controls showed broader CDR3 length ranges than did the HIV repertoires.

A v3.0 immunoSEQ assay was performed at survey level. Clones were read by immunoSEQ multiplex PCR, and TCRdb kept only the in-frame ones, dropping some. The table has 25,000 to 35,000 clones, around 85% seen once; the top ten hold more than 6.5%. This TCR derives from a man aged 50-60 years with HIV. V gene TRBV7-8 combines with J gene TRBJ1-2; D unresolved. The source material was unsorted PBMCs, sampled 5 years before starting antiretroviral therapy. The CDR3, as DNA: TGTGCCAGCAGCTTAGTCCCACTCTATGGCTACACCTTC. Its protein is CASSLVPLYGYTF. Together with reference TRBV7-8 and TRBJ1-2, the CDR3 gives the full variable domain: GAGVSQSPRYKVAKRGQDVALRCDPISGHVSLFWYQQALGQGPEFLTYFQNEAQLDKSGLPSDRFFAERPEGSVSTLKIQRTQQEDSAVYLCASSLVPLYGYTFGSGTRLTVV.